This T cell receptor (beta chain) comes out of a study of cytomegalovirus exposure and HLA in healthy donors. As for the study in general: Per a later analysis, the roughly 680 first-cohort and over 90 validation repertoires shared one platform. The study's findings and limits: Reported results showed that the classifier diagnosed cytomegalovirus status with high specificity and sensitivity. In the approximately 120 validation repertoires, a later analysis found that first-cohort TCR clusters tended to co-occur.

V lost 4 bases, J lost 3 bases, and 14 bases lay in between. CDR3 length: 14 amino acids. From germline, CDR1 is SGHRS and CDR2 YFSETQ. Produced via immunoSEQ multiplex PCR; TCRdb's table is partial and in-frame only. The repertoire has around 150,000 clones, roughly 83% of them found once; the top ten carry around 9.6%. Worth noting for this clone: Its antigen is undetermined.

The sample consisted of PBMCs. The rearrangement links TRBV5-1 to TRBJ2-7; possibly TRBD1 for D (5 bases). The clonotype comes from a young man in good health and CMV-seropositive. CDR3 sequence (DNA): TGCGCCAGCAGCCGACAGCGCCCGGACTACGAGCAGTACTTC. This sequence encodes CASSRQRPDYEQYF.